The text below deals with one T cell receptor (beta chain). This clone was observed at least ten times. The clone's antigen remains unknown. The record has no base qualities; no much larger clone is one base away. The source of the sample is a study of shared clonotypes between healthy human individuals (dated by TCRdb to 2020 to 2022). About the study as a whole: A few men and two women, aged 18 to 49 years, made up the cohort. For each donor, CD4 naive and CD4 memory were each given three plates, CD8 naive was given two plates, and CD8 memory was given one plate. To estimate repertoire size and how much clonotypes are shared between individuals, the study performed deep sequencing of blood TCR repertoires from 4 to 6 healthy adults. To increase sequencing depth and limit assay-specific biases, different laboratories used diverse techniques to prepare libraries and sequence TCR repertoires. Each donor's leukapheresis produced roughly between about 0.85 and 10 billion PBMCs. Beyond this particular receptor, the publication reports: Naive subsets generally had larger estimated clonotype richness than memory subsets did. Rarefaction of sorted-subset datasets indicated incomplete sequencing despite the large sequencing depth. Higher generation probabilities were observed for clonotypes shared by all four sorted-subset donors than for non-shared clonotypes. Pairwise subsampling indicated that sequencing depth was expected to affect the degree of clonotype sharing among donors. Sampling was restricted to blood, and TCR repertoires in tissue are likely to differ from TCR repertoires in blood. Across four donors, 5% to 6% of naive CD4, more than 3% of naive CD8, roughly 2.3% of memory CD4, and under 0.45% of memory CD8 clonotypes were shared. Because the study included only a small number of donors, the genetic and exposure-history diversity represented was limited.

The V end loses 5 bases and the J end loses 0 bases, and a stretch of 17 bases separates them. Inclusive of the bounding cysteine and phenylalanine, the CDR3 is 17 residues long. The retained sequence is limited to the CDR3, 51 bases, with the frame set at the first base. The germline V gene encodes CDR1 MDHEN and CDR2 SYDVKM. Using the deep immunoSEQ assay, multiplex PCR amplified TCR CDR3 regions from genomic DNA. Genomic DNA extracted from each cell subset was distributed evenly over all wells of several immunoSEQ 96-well plates, and each plate served as one replicate. For sorted subsets, approximately 190 ng genomic DNA, equal to about 30,000 T cell genomes, was loaded into each replicate PCR. Purified libraries were quantified with a Qubit 3.0 fluorometer, sized on a Bioanalyzer 2100, and re-quantified with the KAPA Library Quantification kit. Each immunoSEQ 96-well plate was sequenced on its own single-read 150-cycle Illumina NextSeq 550 flow cell. The published analysis was carried out like this. The immunoSEQ output contained only junctional sequences without quality scores, so filtering could not match that applied to full-length reads. Sequences were annotated with PyIR, a Python wrapper for IgBLAST v1.9, using IMGT germline references to assign V/J genes and CDR3. Reads were filtered out if the reads had weak V/J assignments (E-value above 1e-6), no CDR3, stop codons, out-of-frame junctions, or ambiguous translated residues. V3J clonotypes were defined as sequences sharing the same inferred V gene, J gene, and CDR3 amino acid sequence. Percentage overlap between repertoires was computed as shared unique clonotypes divided by the size of the smaller repertoire. Three approaches were used to assess repertoire richness: RTK rarefaction, the Chao1 estimator, and Recon v2.1 estimates of unobserved clonotypes. Generation probabilities for all TCRbeta clonotypes obtained by the gDNA method from a few donors were computed using OLGA. This immuneACCESS table, as held by TCRdb, lists in-frame sequences with V and J called but not all clones. Of the missing ones, under half trace to an unresolved V gene in checked studies; the others have no known cause. V and J calls and clone size are as listed in that table; D and trimming were resolved from the DNA. The sample table shows nearly 1 million clones, and 60% to 85% are seen once. The ten largest clones add up to over 1.3% of the sample.

The donors were healthy, HIV-negative adults with no recently reported acute infections or vaccinations. Every donor was a Caucasian adult living in Nashville, Tennessee, USA. CD4+ T cells were enriched by magnetic negative selection, after which naive cells were positively selected on CD45RA and the negative fraction was taken as the memory subset. Blood was collected by leukapheresis, and PBMCs were isolated by Ficoll-Histopaque density gradient centrifugation and then cryopreserved in liquid nitrogen vapor phase. Analytical flow cytometry was used to check the purity and quantity of each magnetically sorted T cell population. Genomic DNA was isolated from every sorted fraction and measured by UV absorbance on a Nanodrop 2000c.

The sequence was obtained from a man in his late teens or twenties in good health. Source material: memory CD4+ T cells sorted from blood. According to the study, the label for this sample's cell subset or site signals: CD45RA-negative fraction. The rearrangement combines TRBV28 with TRBJ1-5, with TRBD1 perhaps the D gene, on 5 matching bases. The CDR3 region reads CASSPGLTLNSNQPQHF. The nucleotide sequence is TGTGCCAGCAGTCCGGGACTGACTCTTAATAGCAATCAGCCCCAGCATTTT.